This entry is about one T cell receptor beta chain. Its specificity is unknown. Treatment given: oral pan-JAK inhibitor, 5-10 mg twice daily. The record originates from a study of CD8+ T cells in alopecia areata. Broader study findings: Tofacitinib significantly brought down scalp clonality and expanded CD8+ clones among top 100. TCRs were shared less clearly across patients than in mice, possibly for HLA-related reasons.

With V trimmed by 1 base and J by 5 bases, 7 bases remained unmatched. Germline-derived CDR1 and CDR2 are MGHRA and YSYEKL. The CDR3 spans 15 residues. Once RNA had been extracted, it was reverse transcribed into cDNA to act as the sequencing template. Clones were read by immunoSEQ multiplex PCR, and TCRdb kept only the in-frame ones, dropping some. The sample carries 200,000 or so clones, roughly 60% recorded once. The TCR comes from a human donor with alopecia areata. The material sequenced was CD4+ T cells sorted from blood, taken at week 24, from a patient treated with tofacitinib. The V gene is TRBV4-1, the J gene TRBJ2-7; the match to TRBD2 covers 8 bases. CDR3 sequence reads: CASSQGRGDWDEQYF. The CDR3 region has the DNA TGCGCCAGCAGCCAAGGGCGGGGGGATTGGGACGAGCAGTACTTC.